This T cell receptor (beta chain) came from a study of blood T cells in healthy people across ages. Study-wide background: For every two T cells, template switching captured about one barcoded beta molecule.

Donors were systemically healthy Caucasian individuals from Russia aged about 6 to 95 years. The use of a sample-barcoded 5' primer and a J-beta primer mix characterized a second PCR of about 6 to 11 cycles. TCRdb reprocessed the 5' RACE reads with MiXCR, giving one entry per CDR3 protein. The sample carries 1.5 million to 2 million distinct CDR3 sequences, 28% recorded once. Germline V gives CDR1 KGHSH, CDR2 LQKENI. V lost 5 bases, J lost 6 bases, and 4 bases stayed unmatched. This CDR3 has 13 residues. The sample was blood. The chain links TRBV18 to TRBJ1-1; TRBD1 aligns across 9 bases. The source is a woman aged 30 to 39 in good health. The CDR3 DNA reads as TGTGCCAGCTCAGCCACAGGGGGCCCTGAAGCTTTCTTT. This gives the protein CASSATGGPEAFF.